A selection of T cell receptor beta chains follows, all from one sample in a study of beta chain features in type 1 diabetes. Profiling relied on immunoSEQ multiplex PCR, and the TCRdb table lists in-frame clones only, not all of them. The profile shows about 740,000 clones, roughly 12% of them singletons. Sequencing was done on a sample of naive CD4+ T cells from blood. These receptors all come from a man aged 18 to 29 with type 1 diabetes. Each CDR3 is given with its conserved first and last residue. D genes are given only for firm matches. The size field is filled for only some rows; it gives once, few, many or a size class.

size	V	D	J	length	DNA	CDR3
.	TRBV7-2	TRBD1	TRBJ1-3	17	TGTGCCAGCAGCTTATCCGGGACAGGCTTCTCTGGAAACACCATATATTTT	CASSLSGTGFSGNTIYF
few	TRBV28	.	TRBJ2-7	15	TGTGCCACCCGACTCGGGACACCCCCGTTCTACGAGCAGTACTTC	CATRLGTPPFYEQYF
few	TRBV4-1	.	TRBJ1-4	15	TGCGCCAGCAGCCAAGAGTTCGGGCCTAATGAAAAACTGTTTTTT	CASSQEFGPNEKLFF
.	TRBV7-9	.	TRBJ2-1	15	TGTGCCAGCAGCATGTCGGGCATCTCCTACAATGAGCAGTTCTTC	CASSMSGISYNEQFF
.	TRBV4-2	TRBD1	TRBJ2-1	16	TGTGCCAGCAGCCAAGAGGGCCAGGGGGTAGGTAATGAGCAGTTCTTC	CASSQEGQGVGNEQFF
few	TRBV7-9	.	TRBJ1-1	13	TGTGCCAGCAGCACCCGCAGGGACACTGAAGCTTTCTTT	CASSTRRDTEAFF
.	TRBV25-1	.	TRBJ2-3	14	TGTGCCAGCAGTGAATTGAGCCTCACAGATACGCAGTATTTT	CASSELSLTDTQYF
.	TRBV29-1	.	TRBJ1-4	13	TGCAGCGTTGGGACAGACCCGAATGAAAAACTGTTTTTT	CSVGTDPNEKLFF
once	TRBV11-2	.	TRBJ2-2	14	TGTGCCAGCAGCTTAGGGTGGGGCACCGGGGAGCTGTTTTTT	CASSLGWGTGELFF
few	TRBV18	.	TRBJ1-2	14	TGTGCCAGCTCACCACCGTCAGGAGACTATGGCTACACCTTC	CASSPPSGDYGYTF
few	TRBV19	TRBD2	TRBJ2-4	16	TGTGCCAGTAGCAGAGGGACTACCGTGGGTGGAAACATTCAGTACTTC	CASSRGTTVGGNIQYF
.	TRBV18	.	TRBJ1-2	13	TGTGCCAGCTCACCAAGAGCGATTGATGGCTACACCTTC	CASSPRAIDGYTF
.	TRBV30	TRBD1	TRBJ1-1	15	TGTGCCGGAATAAATTTACAGGGGAGGTACACTGAAGCTTTCTTT	CAGINLQGRYTEAFF
.	TRBV6-6	.	TRBJ2-1	13	TGTGCCAGCAGGGGGGGAATGAACAATGAGCAGTTCTTC	CASRGGMNNEQFF
.	TRBV18	.	TRBJ1-2	11	TGTGCCAGCTCACCGATGGATGGCTACACCTTC	CASSPMDGYTF
.	TRBV10-3	.	TRBJ1-5	13	TGTGCCATCAGTCGGGACGGGAATCAGCCCCAGCATTTT	CAISRDGNQPQHF
.	TRBV30	TRBD2	TRBJ2-5	15	TGTGCCTGGAGTTTAGCGGGGGGGCCCCAAGAGACCCAGTACTTC	CAWSLAGGPQETQYF
few	TRBV11-3	.	TRBJ2-1	16	TGTGCCAGCAGCCCGGCGGACGGGCGGCCCTACAATGAGCAGTTCTTC	CASSPADGRPYNEQFF
.	TRBV28	TRBD1	TRBJ1-5	14	TGTGCCAGCACCATACAGGGGGCAGGTCAGCCCCAGCATTTT	CASTIQGAGQPQHF
few	TRBV28	.	TRBJ2-2	11	TGTGCCAGCATCAGGCGCGGGGAGCTGTTTTTT	CASIRRGELFF
few	TRBV30	.	TRBJ2-6	15	TGTGCCCAAGCACGTGGACTTCCCGGGGCCAACGTCCTGACTTTC	CAQARGLPGANVLTF
once	TRBV5-1	.	TRBJ2-7	14	TGCGCCAGCAGCTTGGTGGTGGCAGCCTACGAGCAGTACTTC	CASSLVVAAYEQYF
.	TRBV9	.	TRBJ2-7	13	TGTGCCAGCAGCGCCGGAGGGCCGAGGGAGCAGTACTTC	CASSAGGPREQYF
.	TRBV30	.	TRBJ2-5	15	TGTGCCTGGAGTGCACTGGGGGGACTTTACGAGACCCAGTACTTC	CAWSALGGLYETQYF
few	TRBV30	.	TRBJ1-2	12	TGTGCCTGGAGTGAACAGGGTAATGGCTACACCTTC	CAWSEQGNGYTF
.	TRBV28	.	TRBJ2-7	15	TGTGCCAGCAGTTTATTCGCAGGGAGCTCGCACGAGCAGTACTTC	CASSLFAGSSHEQYF
few	TRBV4-1	.	TRBJ2-7	16	TGCGCCAGCAGCCCCCGGGGGAGCGGGCTCTCCTACGAGCAGTACTTC	CASSPRGSGLSYEQYF
few	TRBV5-1	.	TRBJ1-1	16	TGCGCCAGCAGCTTGGTCTCGGGTACGGTGAACACTGAAGCTTTCTTT	CASSLVSGTVNTEAFF
.	TRBV29-1	.	TRBJ2-7	14	TGCAGCGTTCTCTCCCCGACAGGACCCTACGAGCAGTACTTC	CSVLSPTGPYEQYF
.	TRBV18	.	TRBJ1-5	14	TGTGCCAGCTCACCAAGAGGCGGGGTTCAGCCCCAGCATTTT	CASSPRGGVQPQHF
few	TRBV7-2	TRBD1	TRBJ1-2	16	TGTGCCAGCAGCTCTCAGGGGGCAGGGCCGGGGAGAGGCTACACCTTC	CASSSQGAGPGRGYTF
.	TRBV29-1	.	TRBJ2-7	12	TGCAGCGCCGGGCCTGGTTGGGGCGAGCAGTACTTC	CSAGPGWGEQYF
.	TRBV5-1	TRBD1	TRBJ2-1	17	TGCGCCAGCAGCTTGGCCAAGACAGGGAGCGCCTACAATGAGCAGTTCTTC	CASSLAKTGSAYNEQFF
few	TRBV2	.	TRBJ2-7	14	TGTGCCAGCGCCGACAGGACCGGGTCCTACGAGCAGTACTTC	CASADRTGSYEQYF
few	TRBV25-1	.	TRBJ2-2	14	TGTGCCAGCAGTGAAGTGACACACACCGGGGAGCTGTTTTTT	CASSEVTHTGELFF
.	TRBV29-1	.	TRBJ1-1	13	TGCAGCGTTCGGCCAAGGATGAACACTGAAGCTTTCTTT	CSVRPRMNTEAFF
.	TRBV4-1	.	TRBJ1-6	15	TGCGCCAGCAGCCAGGGGGCAAGTGAGTATTCACCCCTCCACTTT	CASSQGASEYSPLHF
.	TRBV5-6	.	TRBJ2-7	14	TGTGCCAGCAGCTTAGGACACATTGACTACGAGCAGTACTTC	CASSLGHIDYEQYF
.	TRBV5-6	.	TRBJ1-2	14	TGTGCCAGCAGCCGGGACCGTCCGGCGTCTGGCTACACCTTC	CASSRDRPASGYTF
.	TRBV30	.	TRBJ1-3	16	TGTGCCTGGAGTGTAATCGGCCGAGCCGGCGGGAACACCATATATTTT	CAWSVIGRAGGNTIYF
.	TRBV7-8	.	TRBJ2-5	14	TGTGCCAGCAGCTTAACGACTATCCAAGAGACCCAGTACTTC	CASSLTTIQETQYF
.	TRBV4-1	TRBD1	TRBJ1-1	14	TGCGCCAGCAGCTGGGGACAGGGTGACACTGAAGCTTTCTTT	CASSWGQGDTEAFF
few	TRBV5-1	TRBD2	TRBJ2-3	17	TGCGCCAGCAGCCCGCCGGGACTAGCGGGCCGCACAGATACGCAGTATTTT	CASSPPGLAGRTDTQYF
few	TRBV5-1	TRBD1	TRBJ2-7	16	TGCGCCAGCACCCCACACCAGGACAGGGGTCCATACGAGCAGTACTTC	CASTPHQDRGPYEQYF
few	TRBV25-1	TRBD1	TRBJ1-1	16	TGTGCCAGCAGTGACCACTTGAGGGGGCGAATGACTGAAGCTTTCTTT	CASSDHLRGRMTEAFF